This T cell receptor beta chain emerged from a study of identical twins. TCRdb called the 5' RACE reads again in MiXCR, with one record for every CDR3 protein. Of fewer than 900,000 distinct CDR3 sequences listed, 21% are singletons. The V end lost 5 bases, the J end lost 5 bases, and 12 bases lay between the germline ends. This CDR3 contains 14 residues. Per the germline V gene, CDR1 is MNHEY and CDR2 is SVGEGT. This clonotype was counted a few times. The same data also contributed to another study, on T cells expressing NK-cell markers.

This chain joins TRBV6-2 or TRBV6-3 and TRBJ2-2; D remains ambiguous. The sequenced sample consisted of PBMCs. The sequence derives from a woman between 18 and 29 years old in good health. The CDR3 region is CASSPRARTGELFF. The CDR3, as DNA: TGTGCCAGCAGTCCCCGGGCCCGAACCGGGGAGCTGTTTTTT.